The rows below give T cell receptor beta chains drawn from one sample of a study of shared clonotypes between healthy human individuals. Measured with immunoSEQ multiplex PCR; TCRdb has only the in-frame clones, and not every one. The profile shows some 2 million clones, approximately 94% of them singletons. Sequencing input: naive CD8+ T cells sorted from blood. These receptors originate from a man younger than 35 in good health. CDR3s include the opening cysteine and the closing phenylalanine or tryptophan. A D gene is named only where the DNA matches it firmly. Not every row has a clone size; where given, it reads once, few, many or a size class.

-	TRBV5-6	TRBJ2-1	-	CASSLGQGYNEQFF	TGTGCCAGCAGCTTGGGGCAGGGTTACAATGAGCAGTTCTTC
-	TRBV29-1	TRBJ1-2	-	CSVVPRGSSYGYTF	TGCAGCGTTGTACCAAGGGGATCTTCTTATGGCTACACCTTC
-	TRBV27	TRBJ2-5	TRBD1	CASRRQGAEETQYF	TGTGCCAGCAGACGACAGGGGGCGGAAGAGACCCAGTACTTC
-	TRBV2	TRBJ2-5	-	CASSEEEPAAGQETQYF	TGTGCCAGCAGTGAAGAGGAGCCCGCGGCGGGCCAAGAGACCCAGTACTTC
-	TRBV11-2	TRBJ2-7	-	CASSLIAYDYEQYF	TGTGCCAGCAGCTTAATAGCATACGACTACGAGCAGTACTTC
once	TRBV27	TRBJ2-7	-	CASSLWGSSYEQYF	TGTGCCAGCAGTTTATGGGGTAGCTCCTACGAGCAGTACTTC
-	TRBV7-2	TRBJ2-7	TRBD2	CASSLRWILAGDSYEQYF	TGTGCCAGCAGCTTACGGTGGATACTAGCGGGCGACTCCTACGAGCAGTACTTC
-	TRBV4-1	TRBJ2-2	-	CAAAGGQNTGELFF	TGCGCCGCAGCCGGCGGGCAAAACACCGGGGAGCTGTTTTTT
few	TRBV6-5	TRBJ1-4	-	CASSYSAGRSEKLFF	TGTGCCAGCAGTTACTCAGCCGGGAGGTCGGAAAAACTGTTTTTT
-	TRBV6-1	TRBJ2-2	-	CASSEGRGHQYYTGELFF	TGTGCCAGCAGTGAAGGCAGAGGCCACCAATACTACACCGGGGAGCTGTTTTTT
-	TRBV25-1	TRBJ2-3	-	CASSERGPGTQTDTQYF	TGTGCCAGCAGTGAAAGGGGACCCGGGACCCAAACAGATACGCAGTATTTT
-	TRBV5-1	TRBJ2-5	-	CASAPLEKETQYF	TGCGCCAGCGCCCCCCTAGAGAAAGAGACCCAGTACTTC
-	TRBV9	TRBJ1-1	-	CASSAQGLEAFF	TGTGCCAGCAGCGCCCAGGGGCTCGAAGCTTTCTTT
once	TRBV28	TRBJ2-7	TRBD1	CASSLAGGNYEQYF	TGTGCCAGCAGTTTGGCAGGGGGAAACTACGAGCAGTACTTC
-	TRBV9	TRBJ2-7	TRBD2	CASSEGLAGYEQYF	TGTGCCAGCAGCGAAGGACTAGCGGGCTACGAGCAGTACTTC
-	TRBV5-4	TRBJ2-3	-	CASSDWDSRATDTQYF	TGTGCCAGCAGCGATTGGGACTCCAGGGCCACAGATACGCAGTATTTT